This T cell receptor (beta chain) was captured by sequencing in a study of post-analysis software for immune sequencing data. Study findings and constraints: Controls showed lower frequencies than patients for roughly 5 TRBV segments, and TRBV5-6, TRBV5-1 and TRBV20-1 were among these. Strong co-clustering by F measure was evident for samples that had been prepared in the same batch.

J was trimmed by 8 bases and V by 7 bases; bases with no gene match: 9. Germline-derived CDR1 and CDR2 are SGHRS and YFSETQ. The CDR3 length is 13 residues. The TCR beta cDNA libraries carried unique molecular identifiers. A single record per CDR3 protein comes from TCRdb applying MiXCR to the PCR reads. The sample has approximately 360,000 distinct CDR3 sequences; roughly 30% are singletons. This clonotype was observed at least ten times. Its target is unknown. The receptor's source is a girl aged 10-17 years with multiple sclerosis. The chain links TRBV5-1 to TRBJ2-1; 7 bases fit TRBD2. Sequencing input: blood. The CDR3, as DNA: TGCGCCAGCGCGTTGGCGGGGGTGGATGAGCAGTTCTTC. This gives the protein CASALAGVDEQFF.